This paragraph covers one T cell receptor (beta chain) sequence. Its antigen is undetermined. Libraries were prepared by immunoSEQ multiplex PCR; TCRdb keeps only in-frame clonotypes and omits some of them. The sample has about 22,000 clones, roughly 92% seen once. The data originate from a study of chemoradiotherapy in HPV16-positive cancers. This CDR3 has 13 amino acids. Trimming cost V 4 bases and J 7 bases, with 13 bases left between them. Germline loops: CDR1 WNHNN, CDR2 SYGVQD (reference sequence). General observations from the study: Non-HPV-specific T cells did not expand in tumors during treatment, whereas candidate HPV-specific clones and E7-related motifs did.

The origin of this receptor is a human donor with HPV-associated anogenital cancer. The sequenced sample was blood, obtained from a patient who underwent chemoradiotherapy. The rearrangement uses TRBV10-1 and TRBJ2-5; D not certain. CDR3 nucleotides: TGCGCCAGCAGTGTCGACGATTCCTCGACCCAGTACTTC. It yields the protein CASSVDDSSTQYF.